This TCR beta chain was sequenced for a study of CD8 T cells in Susac syndrome. It was with random hexamers that roughly 0.45 to 1 ug RNA was reverse transcribed. TCR beta CDR3 was amplified by immunoSEQ multiplex PCR. This amplification extended across 54 Vbeta and 13 Jbeta segments. TCRdb re-analysed the immunoSEQ multiplex PCR reads in MiXCR, keeping a single row per CDR3 protein. The sample carries 150,000 to 200,000 distinct CDR3 sequences, around 93% recorded once. The V and J ends lost 2 bases and 0 bases, in that order; junction bases with no gene match: 3. Germline CDR1 is SGHRS and CDR2 is YFSETQ. There are 15 residues in the CDR3.

This sequence joins TRBV5-1 and TRBJ2-3; 7 nucleotides match TRBD2. The clonotype comes from a human donor in good health. The sequenced sample consisted of CD4+ T cells from PBMCs. CDR3 bases: TGCGCCAGCAGCTTCCTAGCGGAGAGCACAGATACGCAGTATTTT. Protein sequence: CASSFLAESTDTQYF.